This T cell receptor beta chain originates from a study of technical replicates of blood from a few donors. TCRdb's copy holds only in-frame clones and misses some; the assay was immunoSEQ multiplex PCR. The table lists about 100,000 clones, approximately 96% of them singletons, with around 0.22% in the top ten. This receptor was identified in a human donor in good health. Sequenced material: T cells isolated from PBMCs.

Written as DNA, the CDR3 is TGTGCCACCCAAGCCCTAAACTCCTACAATGAGCAGTTCTTC. This gives the protein CATQALNSYNEQFF. V gene TRBV28 combines with J gene TRBJ2-1; no reliable D call. Germline V gene data show CDR1 as MDHEN and CDR2 as SYDVKM. This CDR3 comprises 14 residues. V was pared by 10 bases and J by 0 bases, with 13 bases between.